This T cell receptor beta chain was found in a study of cytomegalovirus exposure and HLA in healthy donors. The overall study: Per a later analysis, the approximately 600 first-cohort and more than 100 validation repertoires shared one platform. Points from the study as a whole: Rare TCR sequences dominated, though some public TCRs recurred in many donors. Published work reported that the classifier diagnosed cytomegalovirus status with high specificity and sensitivity. It was 164 TCR beta chains that were listed as cytomegalovirus-associated.

Profiled with immunoSEQ multiplex PCR; TCRdb holds only in-frame clones, not every one. This sample has approximately 150,000 clones, with 84% found just once. With regard to this clone: Its antigen remains unidentified.

Germline V lookup: CDR1 MNHEY, CDR2 SVGAGI. Trimming cost V 6 bases and J 2 bases, with 11 bases left between them. This CDR3 comprises 13 residues. Sequencing input: PBMCs. The chain has TRBV6-5 and TRBJ2-7; tentatively, D is TRBD1 (6 bases). This clonotype was sampled from a young man in good health and CMV-seropositive. Here the CDR3 DNA reads TGTGCCAGCAGCTTACAGGGTACCTACGAGCAGTACTTC. Its translation is CASSLQGTYEQYF.